This T cell receptor (beta chain) is from a study of blood T cell repertoires in COVID-19. As for the study in general: From the United States, Italy and Spain came samples of acute and convalescent COVID-19. Sample material is recorded as cDNA or gDNA derived from T cells, B-cell-depleted T cells, or PBMCs.

Repertoires were generated with immunoSEQ multiplex PCR, while TCRdb's copy carries only in-frame clones and drops some. The sample includes some 200,000 clones, almost 85% of them seen just once. The germline V gene has CDR1 LGHNA and CDR2 YSLEER. V dropped 4 bases and J dropped 4 bases, with 14 bases sitting between them. The CDR3 consists of 15 residues. The V and J genes are TRBV4-3 and TRBJ2-1; weak D call: TRBD2 (6 bases). Source material: peripheral blood. The receptor comes from a woman aged 70-85 years with COVID-19, enrolled during active disease. In nucleotides, the CDR3 is TGCGCCAGCAGCCCCTATAGCGGACCTTACAATGAGCAGTTCTTC. Amino acids: CASSPYSGPYNEQFF.